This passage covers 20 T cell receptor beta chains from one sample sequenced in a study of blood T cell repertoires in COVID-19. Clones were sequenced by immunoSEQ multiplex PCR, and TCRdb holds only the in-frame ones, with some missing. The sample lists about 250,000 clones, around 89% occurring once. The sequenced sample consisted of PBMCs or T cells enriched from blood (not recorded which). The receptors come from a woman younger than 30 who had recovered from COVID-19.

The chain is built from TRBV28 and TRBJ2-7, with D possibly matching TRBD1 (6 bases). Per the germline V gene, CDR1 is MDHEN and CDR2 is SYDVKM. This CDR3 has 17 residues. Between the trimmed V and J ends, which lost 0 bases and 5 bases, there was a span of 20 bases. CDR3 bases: TGTGCCAGCAGTTTATGGAAATGGGGGACACCCCGAAACGAGCAGTACTTC. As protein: CASSLWKWGTPRNEQYF.

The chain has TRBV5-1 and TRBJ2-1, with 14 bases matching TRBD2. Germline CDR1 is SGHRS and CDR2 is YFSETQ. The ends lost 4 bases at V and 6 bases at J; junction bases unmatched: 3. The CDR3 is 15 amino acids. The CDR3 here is CASSRLAGGTNEQFF. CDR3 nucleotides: TGCGCCAGCAGCCGACTAGCGGGGGGGACCAATGAGCAGTTCTTC.

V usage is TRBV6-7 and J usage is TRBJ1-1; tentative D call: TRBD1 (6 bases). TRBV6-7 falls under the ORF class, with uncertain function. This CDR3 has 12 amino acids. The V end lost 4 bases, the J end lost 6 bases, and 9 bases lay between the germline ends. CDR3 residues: CASSLGAAEAFF. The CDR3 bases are TGTGCCAGCAGTTTGGGGGCAGCTGAAGCTTTCTTT.

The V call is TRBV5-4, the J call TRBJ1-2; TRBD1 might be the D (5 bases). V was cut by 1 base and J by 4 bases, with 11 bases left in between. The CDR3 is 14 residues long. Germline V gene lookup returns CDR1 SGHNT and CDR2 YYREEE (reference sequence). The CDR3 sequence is CASSLSQEIYGYTF. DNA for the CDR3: TGTGCCAGCAGCTTGTCACAGGAAATCTATGGCTACACCTTC.

The CDR3 bases are TGTGCCAGCAGCCAAGACAGTTCTAACCGGCAGTTCTTC. Translating gives CASSQDSSNRQFF. V and J are TRBV6-5 and TRBJ2-1; D possibly corresponds to TRBD1 (5 bases). Germline V gene data show CDR1 as MNHEY and CDR2 as SVGAGI. V lost 6 bases and J 12 bases, leaving 18 bases between the germline ends. The CDR3 sequence is 13 residues long.

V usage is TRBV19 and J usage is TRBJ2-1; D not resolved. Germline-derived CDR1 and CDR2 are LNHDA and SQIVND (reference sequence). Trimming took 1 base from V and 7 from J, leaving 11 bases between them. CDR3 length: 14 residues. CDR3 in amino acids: CASSIVSRLNEQFF. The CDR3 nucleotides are TGTGCCAGTAGTATAGTCAGCAGGCTAAATGAGCAGTTCTTC.

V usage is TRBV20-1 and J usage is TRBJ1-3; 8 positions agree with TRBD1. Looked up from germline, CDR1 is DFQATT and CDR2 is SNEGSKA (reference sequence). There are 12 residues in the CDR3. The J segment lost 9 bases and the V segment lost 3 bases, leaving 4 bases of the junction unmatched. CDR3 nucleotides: TGCAGTGCTAGTGGGACAGGTTTCACCATATATTTT. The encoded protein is CSASGTGFTIYF.

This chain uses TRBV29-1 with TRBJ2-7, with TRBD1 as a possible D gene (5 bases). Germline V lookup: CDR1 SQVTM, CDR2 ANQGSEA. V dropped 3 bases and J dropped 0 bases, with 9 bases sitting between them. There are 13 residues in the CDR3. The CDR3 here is CSVEWQGSYEQYF. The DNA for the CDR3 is TGCAGCGTTGAGTGGCAGGGCTCCTACGAGCAGTACTTC.

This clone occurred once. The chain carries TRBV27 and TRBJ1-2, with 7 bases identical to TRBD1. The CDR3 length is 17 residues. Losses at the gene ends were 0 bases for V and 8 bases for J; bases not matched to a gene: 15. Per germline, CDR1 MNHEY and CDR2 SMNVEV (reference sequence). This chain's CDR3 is CASSLSQTGQSVDGYTF. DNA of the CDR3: TGTGCCAGCAGTTTATCGCAGACGGGACAGTCGGTCGACGGCTACACCTTC.

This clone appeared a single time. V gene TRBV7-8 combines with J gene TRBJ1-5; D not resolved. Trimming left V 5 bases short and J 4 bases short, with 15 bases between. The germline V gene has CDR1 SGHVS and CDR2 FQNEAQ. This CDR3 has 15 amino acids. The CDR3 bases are TGTGCCAGCAGCCCCCTGGGAGAGAATAATCAGCCCCAGCATTTT. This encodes CASSPLGENNQPQHF.

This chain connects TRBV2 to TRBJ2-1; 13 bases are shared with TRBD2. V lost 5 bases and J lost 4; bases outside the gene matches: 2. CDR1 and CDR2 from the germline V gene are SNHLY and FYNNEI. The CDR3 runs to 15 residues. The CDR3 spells CASSRTSGGYNEQFF. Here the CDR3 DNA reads TGTGCCAGCAGTAGGACTAGCGGGGGTTACAATGAGCAGTTCTTC.

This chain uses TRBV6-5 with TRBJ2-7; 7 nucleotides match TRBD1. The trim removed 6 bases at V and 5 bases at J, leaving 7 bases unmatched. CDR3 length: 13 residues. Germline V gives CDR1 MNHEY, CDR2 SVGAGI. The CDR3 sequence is CASRLPGQNEQYF. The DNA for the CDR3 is TGTGCCAGCAGACTCCCGGGACAGAACGAGCAGTACTTC.

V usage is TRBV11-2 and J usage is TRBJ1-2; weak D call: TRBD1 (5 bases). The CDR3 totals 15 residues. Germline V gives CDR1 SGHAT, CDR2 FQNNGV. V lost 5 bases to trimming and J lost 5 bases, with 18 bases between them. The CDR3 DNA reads TGTGCCAGCAGCCCCCAAGGGGCTAACGCTTATGGCTACACCTTC. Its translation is CASSPQGANAYGYTF.

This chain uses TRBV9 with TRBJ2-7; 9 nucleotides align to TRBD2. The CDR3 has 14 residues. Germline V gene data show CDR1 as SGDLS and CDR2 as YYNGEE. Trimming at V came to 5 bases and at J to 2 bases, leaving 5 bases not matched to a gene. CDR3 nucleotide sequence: TGTGCCAGCAGTGCGACTAGCGGACCCTACGAGCAGTACTTC. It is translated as CASSATSGPYEQYF. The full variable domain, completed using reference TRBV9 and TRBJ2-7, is DSGVTQTPKHLITATGQRVTLRCSPRSGDLSVYWYQQSLDQGLQFLIQYYNGEERAKGNILERFSAQQFPDLHSELNLSSLELGDSALYFCASSATSGPYEQYFGPGTRLTVT.

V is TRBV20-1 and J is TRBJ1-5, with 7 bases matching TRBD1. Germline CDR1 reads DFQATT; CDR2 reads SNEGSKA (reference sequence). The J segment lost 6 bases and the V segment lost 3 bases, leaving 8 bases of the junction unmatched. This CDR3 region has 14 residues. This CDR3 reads CSASGGQLGQPQHF. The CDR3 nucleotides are TGCAGTGCTAGTGGGGGACAGCTGGGTCAGCCCCAGCATTTT.

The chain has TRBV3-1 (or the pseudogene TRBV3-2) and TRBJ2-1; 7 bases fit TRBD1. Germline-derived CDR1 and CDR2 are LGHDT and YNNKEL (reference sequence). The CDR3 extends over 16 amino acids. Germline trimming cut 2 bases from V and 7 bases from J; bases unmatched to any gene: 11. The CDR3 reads CASSQLGGVGANEQFF. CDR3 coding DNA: TGTGCCAGCAGCCAATTAGGGGGCGTTGGGGCGAATGAGCAGTTCTTC.

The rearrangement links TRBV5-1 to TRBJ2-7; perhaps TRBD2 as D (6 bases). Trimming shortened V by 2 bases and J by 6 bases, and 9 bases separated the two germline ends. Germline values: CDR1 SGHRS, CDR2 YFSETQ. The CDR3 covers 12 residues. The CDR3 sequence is CASSFGGTEQYF. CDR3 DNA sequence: TGCGCCAGCAGCTTCGGAGGGACCGAGCAGTACTTC.

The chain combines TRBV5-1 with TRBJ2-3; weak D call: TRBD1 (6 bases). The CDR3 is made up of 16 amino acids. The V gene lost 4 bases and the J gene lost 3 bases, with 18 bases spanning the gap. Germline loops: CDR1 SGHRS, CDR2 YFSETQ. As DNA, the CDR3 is TGCGCCAGCAGCATACAGGGTGATGTAGGAACAGATACGCAGTATTTT. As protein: CASSIQGDVGTDTQYF.

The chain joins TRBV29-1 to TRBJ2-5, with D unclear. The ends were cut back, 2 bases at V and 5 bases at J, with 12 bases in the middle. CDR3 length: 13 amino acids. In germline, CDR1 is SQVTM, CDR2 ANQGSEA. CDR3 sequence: CSVETSSAETQYF. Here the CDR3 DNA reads TGCAGCGTTGAAACTTCTAGTGCTGAGACCCAGTACTTC.

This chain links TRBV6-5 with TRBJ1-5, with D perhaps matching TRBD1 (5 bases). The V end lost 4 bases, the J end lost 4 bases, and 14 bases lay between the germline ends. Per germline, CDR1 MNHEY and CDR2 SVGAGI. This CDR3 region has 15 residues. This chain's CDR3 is CASSFSQGSNQPQHF. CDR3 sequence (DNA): TGTGCCAGCAGTTTCTCTCAGGGAAGTAATCAGCCCCAGCATTTT.